The 15 T cell receptor beta chains in this list originate from one sample, sequenced in a study of T-cell memory formation after mild COVID-19. Each CDR3 protein gets one entry after TCRdb re-called the 5' RACE reads with MiXCR. The sample has fewer than 400,000 distinct CDR3 sequences, 15% to 20% seen once. Sequencing was done on a sample of PBMCs or a T cell subset sorted from them (not recorded which). The receptors originated from a man between 18 and 29 years old who had mild COVID-19 (a few samples of this study predate the infection). Cell type and time point are not known.

This clonotype was counted between two and nine times. This sequence joins TRBV5-5 and TRBJ2-7; TRBD1 matches at 7 bases. The length of the CDR3 is 15 residues. The trim removed 1 base at V and 2 bases at J, leaving 6 bases unmatched. Germline V gene sequence: CDR1 SGHKS, CDR2 YYEKEE (reference sequence). CDR3 sequence reads: CASSLSPDRPYEQYF. DNA for the CDR3: TGTGCCAGCAGCTTGTCGCCGGACAGGCCCTACGAGCAGTACTTC.

The chain recombines TRBV29-1 with TRBJ2-6, with no clear D. Germline assignment: CDR1 SQVTM and CDR2 ANQGSEA. The CDR3 consists of 12 residues. V shed 6 bases and J shed 0 bases, with 3 bases lying between them. The CDR3 DNA sequence: TGCAGCGTGTACTCTGGGGCCAACGTCCTGACTTTC. Amino acid sequence: CSVYSGANVLTF.

The gene calls are TRBV30 and TRBJ2-4; D tentatively fits TRBD1 or TRBD2 (5 bases each). The germline gives CDR1 GTSNPN, CDR2 SVGIG (reference sequence). CDR3 length: 15 amino acids. V was pared by 5 bases and J by 6 bases, with 20 bases between. The CDR3 DNA follows: TGTGCCTGGTCTTCCGGGACCTCCCAGGGAAACATTCAGTACTTC. The encoded protein is CAWSSGTSQGNIQYF.

This clonotype was seen more than once but under ten times. The chain links TRBV6-6 to TRBJ1-6; D call uncertain. In germline, CDR1 is MNHNY, CDR2 SVGAGI (reference sequence). The CDR3 length is 13 residues. V gave up 2 bases and J gave up 7 bases, with 6 bases separating them. CDR3 coding DNA: TGTGCCAGCAGTTACATCGAGAATTCACCCCTCCACTTT. Amino acids: CASSYIENSPLHF.

A few counts support this clonotype. The germline gene is not matched at one end of the junction; a read error may be the cause. This chain connects TRBV20-1 to TRBJ2-3; D perhaps matches TRBD1 (6 bases). CDR1 DFQATT and CDR2 SNEGSKA come from the germline V gene (reference sequence). This CDR3 is built from 12 residues. The CDR3 sequence is CSARQDRPHPRF. The CDR3 DNA reads as TGCAGTGCTAGACAAGACAGGCCTCACCCCCGATTT.

The rearrangement uses TRBV3-1 and TRBJ2-7; 9 bases match TRBD1. Germline V gene sequence: CDR1 LGHDT, CDR2 YNNKEL (reference sequence). The trim removed 3 bases at V and 6 bases at J, leaving 6 bases unmatched. CDR3 length equals 14 residues. The CDR3 loop is CASSHMGQGGEQYF. DNA for the CDR3: TGTGCCAGCAGCCACATGGGACAGGGAGGCGAGCAGTACTTC.

This clonotype was counted a few times. The V call is TRBV5-1, the J call TRBJ2-3; D is undetermined. Germline lookup yields CDR1 SGHRS and CDR2 YFSETQ. The ends were cut back, 0 bases at V and 2 bases at J, with 10 bases in the middle. The CDR3 has 15 amino acids. DNA for the CDR3: TGCGCCAGCAGCTTGGCCGCGAGGACCACAGATACGCAGTATTTT. It yields the protein CASSLAARTTDTQYF.

Ten or more counts support this clonotype. The chain joins TRBV12-3 or TRBV12-4 to TRBJ1-2; D is unresolved. Trimming stripped 5 bases from V and 1 base from J, with 8 bases between. This CDR3 is 13 amino acids long. The DNA of the CDR3 is TGTGCCAGCAGTCAGACACTTAACTATGGCTACACCTTC. This gives the protein CASSQTLNYGYTF.

This clonotype occurred many times. The chain uses TRBV5-1 and TRBJ1-1, with D tentatively TRBD1 (6 bases). This CDR3 region has 14 residues. Germline V lookup: CDR1 SGHRS, CDR2 YFSETQ. The V end was cut by 0 bases, the J end by 0 bases, with 6 bases between. CDR3 amino acids: CASSLGTVNTEAFF. CDR3 nucleotide sequence: TGCGCCAGCAGCTTGGGGACAGTGAACACTGAAGCTTTCTTT.

There are many counts of this clonotype. The rearrangement uses TRBV6-2 or TRBV6-3 and TRBJ2-1; 10 bases are shared with TRBD1. V lost 3 bases, J lost 4 bases, and 21 bases stayed unmatched. This CDR3 spans 21 amino acids. The germline gives CDR1 MNHEY, CDR2 SVGEGT. DNA of the CDR3: TGTGCCAGCAGTTATACCCGAGGGACAGGGGTAGTGGGTTATCGGTACAATGAGCAGTTCTTC. Its protein is CASSYTRGTGVVGYRYNEQFF.

This chain links TRBV7-6 with TRBJ1-1, with D uncertain. The CDR3 sequence is 13 residues long. The ends were cut back, 6 bases at V and 1 base at J, with 9 bases in the middle. Germline loops: CDR1 SGHVS, CDR2 FNYEAQ. The CDR3 here is CASRSRGNTEAFF. The CDR3 coding sequence is TGTGCCAGCAGATCCCGGGGGAACACTGAAGCTTTCTTT.

In its sample, this clonotype was seen a few times. Written as DNA, the CDR3 is TGTGCCACCAGTGAGGGCCCAGGGAGAAAGGACACTGAAGCTTTCTTT. Protein: CATSEGPGRKDTEAFF. This sequence joins TRBV24-1 and TRBJ1-1; D might be TRBD1 (5 bases). This CDR3 region has 16 residues. The V gene lost 4 bases and the J gene lost 3 bases, with 17 bases spanning the gap. Per germline, CDR1 KGHDR and CDR2 SFDVKD.

The J gene is TRBJ1-3, the V gene TRBV10-3; D gene unclear. CDR1 is ENHRY, CDR2 SYGVKD, per germline. Trimming removed 0 bases from V and 10 bases from J, with 22 bases in between. The CDR3 is made up of 17 amino acids. The CDR3 bases are TGTGCCATCAGTGAGTCGATAGTAGGCTCCCTATCGGGAACCATATATTTT. Residues: CAISESIVGSLSGTIYF.

This clonotype turned up a few times. The V gene is TRBV20-1, the J gene TRBJ2-1; D not resolved. With 7 bases removed from V and 4 bases from J, the gap between germline ends came to 14 bases. Germline assignment: CDR1 DFQATT and CDR2 SNEGSKA (reference sequence). The CDR3 is 13 residues long. In DNA form, the CDR3 reads TGCAGTGGAGAGGAGTATTCATACAATGAGCAGTTCTTC. Translated: CSGEEYSYNEQFF.

This clonotype was counted only a few times. The chain carries TRBV7-9 and TRBJ2-3; 8 bases align to TRBD1. V lost 5 bases, J lost 1 base, and 8 bases stayed unmatched. The length of the CDR3 is 16 residues. CDR1 and CDR2 (germline): SEHNR, FQNEAQ (reference sequence). CDR3 region: CASSVTGTGRTDTQYF. CDR3 coding DNA: TGTGCCAGCAGCGTAACCGGGACAGGCCGCACAGATACGCAGTATTTT.